A selection of T cell receptor beta chains follows, all from one sample in a study of T cell repertoires in cytomegalovirus infection. TCRdb re-called the reads through MiXCR, storing one row per CDR3 protein. The sample holds about 310,000 distinct CDR3 sequences, around a sixth seen once. Sequenced: PBMCs. These receptors came from a human donor in good health (CMV status not recorded). Some clones in this sample may be carry-over from other donors' samples. Both conserved end residues are part of each CDR3. The D gene is left open where the match is weak. Size is stated for part of the rows, as once, few or many counts, or as a class when the clone is expanded.

j_call v_call d_call clone_size cdr3_nt cdr3_aa
TRBJ2-2 TRBV20-1 TRBD2 . TGCAGTGCACCGCTAGCGGGGGGGCCTCTGGCCGGGGAGCTGTTTTTT CSAPLAGGPLAGELFF
TRBJ2-2 TRBV12-3/TRBV12-4 . . TGTGCCAGCAGTTCCTCCGCGGTCGCGAACACCGGGGAGCTGTTTTTT CASSSSAVANTGELFF
TRBJ2-3 TRBV9 . few TGTGCCAGCAGCGTAGGGGCTACGCAGTATTTT CASSVGATQYF
TRBJ1-1 TRBV6-1 TRBD1 few TGTGCCAGCAGTGAAGACCCCAGGGGGCCGGGCACTGAAGCTTTCTTT CASSEDPRGPGTEAFF
TRBJ2-1 TRBV5-1 . many TGCGCCAGCAGCTTTCGGGGGATTTCCTACAATGAGCAGTTCTTC CASSFRGISYNEQFF
TRBJ1-2 TRBV7-9 TRBD1 . TGTGCCAGCAGCATAGGACAGGGGGCTAACTATGGCTACACCTTC CASSIGQGANYGYTF
TRBJ2-2 TRBV7-9 TRBD2 many TGTGCCAGCAGCTTTGGCGGGGGGAATCCTAAGCTGTTTTTT CASSFGGGNPKLFF
TRBJ1-1 TRBV15 . . TGTGCCACCAGCAGTCCGCCCTACTCGACCGCTTTCTTT CATSSPPYSTAFF
TRBJ1-1 TRBV28 TRBD1 . TGTGCCAGCAGTTTAGGGTTCGAGACAGGGGCGACTGAAGCTTTCTTT CASSLGFETGATEAFF
TRBJ2-5 TRBV6-2/TRBV6-3 . few TGTGCCAGCAGCCGCGGACAGACGGAGACCCAGTACTTC CASSRGQTETQYF
TRBJ1-4 TRBV12-3/TRBV12-4 TRBD1 few TGTGCCAGCAGTCCGGGAGACAGGGTTGAAAAACTGTTTTTT CASSPGDRVEKLFF
TRBJ2-1 TRBV6-2/TRBV6-3 TRBD1 many TGTGCCAGCACCCTGGGGACAGGGAATAGAAGATGGAATGAGCAGTTCTTC CASTLGTGNRRWNEQFF
TRBJ1-5 TRBV12-3/TRBV12-4 TRBD1 . TGTGCCAGCAGATGGACAGGAAATAGCAATCAGCCCCAGCATTTT CASRWTGNSNQPQHF
TRBJ2-3 TRBV11-2 . many TGTGCCAGCAGCTTCCGGGGCCCCCCCACAGATACGCAGTATTTT CASSFRGPPTDTQYF
TRBJ2-3 TRBV7-2 TRBD2 many TGTGCCAGCAGCTCATGGACTAGCGGGGTCCTAGGTACGCAGTATTTT CASSSWTSGVLGTQYF
TRBJ1-6 TRBV6-5 . many TGTGCCAGCAGTAACCTCAGGGTTTCCCAACGGGGATCACCCCTCCACTTT CASSNLRVSQRGSPLHF
TRBJ1-1 TRBV6-2/TRBV6-3 . many TGTGCCAGCAGTTTCAACCGACAAAACACTGAAGCTTTCTTT CASSFNRQNTEAFF
TRBJ2-7 TRBV27 . . TGTGCCAGCAGTCCCCGGGCTGGGGGTCGCGAGCAGTACTTC CASSPRAGGREQYF
TRBJ2-7 TRBV7-2 . many TGTGCCAGCAGCTTAGGGTCGGGACAAATCTACGAGCAGTACTTC CASSLGSGQIYEQYF
TRBJ1-2 TRBV4-1 TRBD1 . TGCACCAGCAGCCAAGAAAGGGGGCGGAATGGCTACACCTTC CTSSQERGRNGYTF
TRBJ2-5 TRBV7-2 . many TGTGCCAGCAGCCCCCCCTCCGGGACCCAGTACTTC CASSPPSGTQYF
TRBJ2-7 TRBV4-3 TRBD1 . TGCGCCAGCAGCCAAGGATTAGGGGGGGGGACAGGGGGATTATACGAGCAGTACTTC CASSQGLGGGTGGLYEQYF
TRBJ1-2 TRBV4-2 . many TGTGCCAGCAGCCAAGAGCATCAGGGTCCCTATGGCTACACCTTC CASSQEHQGPYGYTF
TRBJ1-1 TRBV7-9 . few TGTGCCAGCAGCTTAATATTTGGGGGGCGGACTGAAGCTTTCTTT CASSLIFGGRTEAFF
TRBJ2-7 TRBV12-3/TRBV12-4 TRBD1 many TGTGCCAGCAGTTTATTGGCGGGGACAGGGGACTACGAGCAGTACTTC CASSLLAGTGDYEQYF
TRBJ2-6 TRBV7-9 . few TGTGCCAGCAGCTTAGGGTCCCTAAGCTCTGGGGCCAACGTCCTGACTTTC CASSLGSLSSGANVLTF
TRBJ1-1 TRBV4-1 . few TGCGCCAGCAGCCGCCCAAACCAGATGAACACTGAAGCTTTCTTT CASSRPNQMNTEAFF
TRBJ2-2 TRBV12-3/TRBV12-4 TRBD1 many TGTGCCAGCAGTCGAGCCGGGACAGCGAACACCGGGGAGCTGTTTTTT CASSRAGTANTGELFF
TRBJ2-2 TRBV7-2 . many TGTGCCAGCAGCTTAATGGCCCCCAGGGCAAACACCGGGGAGCTGTTTTTT CASSLMAPRANTGELFF
TRBJ1-6 TRBV7-9 TRBD1 . TGTGCCAGCAGCTCCGGGACAGGGGGGCATTCACCCCTCCACTTT CASSSGTGGHSPLHF
TRBJ1-6 TRBV12-3/TRBV12-4 . . TGTGCCAGCTGGAGTTTTGGACAGTATAATTCACCCCTCCACTTT CASWSFGQYNSPLHF
TRBJ1-4 TRBV4-2 . many TGTGCCAGCACCCAATTGCAAAGTGAAAAACTGTTTTTT CASTQLQSEKLFF
TRBJ2-5 TRBV7-9 TRBD1 . TGTGCCAGCATCCAGACAGGGGAAGAGACCCAGTACTTC CASIQTGEETQYF
TRBJ1-4 TRBV7-2 . many TGTGCCAGCAGCTTGCGCTTAGGCGGTCTCGGGAAACTGTTTTTT CASSLRLGGLGKLFF
TRBJ1-5 TRBV28 . . TGTGCCAGCAGTCCGGCGGCCTATAATCAGCCCCAGCATTTT CASSPAAYNQPQHF
TRBJ2-7 TRBV28 TRBD1 few TGTGCCAGCAGTGTACCCCGCGGGACAGGATCCTACGAGCAGTACTTC CASSVPRGTGSYEQYF
TRBJ2-5 TRBV6-2/TRBV6-3 . . TGTGCCAGCAGTCATGTAGAGACCCAGTACTTC CASSHVETQYF
TRBJ2-1 TRBV20-1 . . TGCAGTGCTAGAGATCACATAGCGGTACACAATGAGCAGTTCTTC CSARDHIAVHNEQFF
TRBJ2-5 TRBV20-1 TRBD2 many TGCAGTGCTAGATCAGGACTAGCCCAAGAGACCCAGTACTTC CSARSGLAQETQYF
TRBJ2-3 TRBV11-3 . few TGTGCCAGCAGCGCGAGGGGGGGGGGAGGCACAGATACGCAGTATTTT CASSARGGGGTDTQYF
TRBJ2-5 TRBV7-9 TRBD2 many TGTGCCAGCAGCTCTCCGCTGGGACTAGGTCCCCAGGAGACCCAGTACTTC CASSSPLGLGPQETQYF